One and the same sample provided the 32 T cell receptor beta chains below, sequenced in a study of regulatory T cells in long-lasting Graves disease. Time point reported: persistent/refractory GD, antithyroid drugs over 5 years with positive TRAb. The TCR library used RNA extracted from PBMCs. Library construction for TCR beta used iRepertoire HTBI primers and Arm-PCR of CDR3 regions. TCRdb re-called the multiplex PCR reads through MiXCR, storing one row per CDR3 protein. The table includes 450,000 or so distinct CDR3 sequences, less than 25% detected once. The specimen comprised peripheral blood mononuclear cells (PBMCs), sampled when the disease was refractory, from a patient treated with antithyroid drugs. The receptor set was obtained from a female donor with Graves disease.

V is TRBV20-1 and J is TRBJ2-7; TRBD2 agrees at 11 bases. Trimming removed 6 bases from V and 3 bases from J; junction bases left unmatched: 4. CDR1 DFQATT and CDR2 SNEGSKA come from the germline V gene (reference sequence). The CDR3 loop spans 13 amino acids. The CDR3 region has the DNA TGCAGTGCCGACCTAGCGGGAGGCTACGAGCAGTACTTC. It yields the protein CSADLAGGYEQYF.

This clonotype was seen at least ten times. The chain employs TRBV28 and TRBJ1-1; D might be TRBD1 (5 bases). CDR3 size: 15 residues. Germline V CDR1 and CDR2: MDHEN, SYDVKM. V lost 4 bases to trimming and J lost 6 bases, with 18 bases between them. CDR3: CASSYLSGGVAEAFF. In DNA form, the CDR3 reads TGTGCCAGCAGTTACCTGTCCGGAGGGGTGGCTGAAGCTTTCTTT.

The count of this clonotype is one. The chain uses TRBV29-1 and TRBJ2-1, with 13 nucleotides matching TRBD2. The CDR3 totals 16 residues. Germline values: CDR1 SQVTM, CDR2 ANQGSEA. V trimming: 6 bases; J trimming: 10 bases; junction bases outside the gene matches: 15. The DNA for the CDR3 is TGCAGCGTAATACTAGCGGGAGGGTCCGGGGGACGGGAGCAGTTCTTC. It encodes CSVILAGGSGGREQFF.

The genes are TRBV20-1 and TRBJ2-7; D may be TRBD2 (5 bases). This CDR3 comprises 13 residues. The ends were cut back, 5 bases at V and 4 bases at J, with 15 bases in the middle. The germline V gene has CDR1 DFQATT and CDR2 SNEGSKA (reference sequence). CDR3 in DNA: TGCAGTGCTCTCGCACGGGATTATTACGAGCAGTACTTC. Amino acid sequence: CSALARDYYEQYF.

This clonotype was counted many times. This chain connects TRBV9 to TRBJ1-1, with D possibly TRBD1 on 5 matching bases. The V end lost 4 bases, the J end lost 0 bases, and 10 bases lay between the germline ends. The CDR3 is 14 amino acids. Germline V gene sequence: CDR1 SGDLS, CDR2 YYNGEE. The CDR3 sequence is CASSPQGVNTEAFF. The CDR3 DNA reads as TGTGCCAGCAGCCCGCAGGGTGTGAACACTGAAGCTTTCTTT.

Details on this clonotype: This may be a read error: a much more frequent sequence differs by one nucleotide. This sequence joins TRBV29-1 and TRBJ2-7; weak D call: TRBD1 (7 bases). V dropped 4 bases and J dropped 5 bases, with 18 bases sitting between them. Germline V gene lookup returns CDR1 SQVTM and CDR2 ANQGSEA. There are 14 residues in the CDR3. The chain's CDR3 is CSVVRRGLTDEQYF. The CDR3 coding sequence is TGCAGCGTTGTCCGGAGGGGGCTTACTGACGAGCAGTACTTC.

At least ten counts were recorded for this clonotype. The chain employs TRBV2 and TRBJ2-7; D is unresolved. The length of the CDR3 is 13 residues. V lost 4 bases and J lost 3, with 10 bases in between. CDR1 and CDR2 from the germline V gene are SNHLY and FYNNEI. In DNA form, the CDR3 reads TGTGCCAGCAGTGCCGAGACCGTCTACGAGCAGTACTTC. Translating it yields CASSAETVYEQYF. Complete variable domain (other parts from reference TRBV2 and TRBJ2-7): EPEVTQTPSHQVTQMGQEVILRCVPISNHLYFYWYRQILGQKVEFLVSFYNNEISEKSEIFDDQFSVERPDGSNFTLKIRSTKLEDSAMYFCASSAETVYEQYFGPGTRLTVT.

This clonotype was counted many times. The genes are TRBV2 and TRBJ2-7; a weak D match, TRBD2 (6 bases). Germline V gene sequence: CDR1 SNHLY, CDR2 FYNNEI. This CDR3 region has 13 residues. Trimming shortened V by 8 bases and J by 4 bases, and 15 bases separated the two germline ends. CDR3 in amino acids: CASSAGLWYEQYF. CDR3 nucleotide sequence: TGTGCCAGCTCGGCGGGACTCTGGTACGAGCAGTACTTC.

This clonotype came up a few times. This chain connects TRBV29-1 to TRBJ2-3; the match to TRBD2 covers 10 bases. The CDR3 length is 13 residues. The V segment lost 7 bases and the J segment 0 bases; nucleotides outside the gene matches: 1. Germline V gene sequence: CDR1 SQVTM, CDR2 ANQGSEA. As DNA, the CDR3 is TGCAGCGAGACTAGCGGGAGCACAGATACGCAGTATTTT. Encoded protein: CSETSGSTDTQYF.

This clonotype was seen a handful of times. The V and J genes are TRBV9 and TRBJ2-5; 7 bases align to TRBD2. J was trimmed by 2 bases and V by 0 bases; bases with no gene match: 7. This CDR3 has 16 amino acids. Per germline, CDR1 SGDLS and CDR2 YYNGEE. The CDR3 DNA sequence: TGTGCCAGCAGCGTAGTTCCGGGAGGCGTACAAGAGACCCAGTACTTC. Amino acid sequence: CASSVVPGGVQETQYF.

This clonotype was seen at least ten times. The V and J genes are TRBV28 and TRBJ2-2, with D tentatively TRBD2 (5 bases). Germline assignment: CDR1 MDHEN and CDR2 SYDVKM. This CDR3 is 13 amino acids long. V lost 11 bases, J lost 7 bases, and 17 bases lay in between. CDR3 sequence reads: CAASFRAGGELFF. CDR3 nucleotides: TGTGCCGCATCTTTTCGGGCGGGCGGGGAGCTGTTTTTT.

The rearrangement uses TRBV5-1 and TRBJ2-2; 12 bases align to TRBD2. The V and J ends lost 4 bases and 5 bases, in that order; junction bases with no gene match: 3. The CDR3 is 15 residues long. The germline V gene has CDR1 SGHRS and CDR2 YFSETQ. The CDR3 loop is CASSHGLAGTGELFF. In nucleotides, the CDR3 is TGCGCCAGCAGCCACGGACTAGCGGGAACCGGGGAGCTGTTTTTT.

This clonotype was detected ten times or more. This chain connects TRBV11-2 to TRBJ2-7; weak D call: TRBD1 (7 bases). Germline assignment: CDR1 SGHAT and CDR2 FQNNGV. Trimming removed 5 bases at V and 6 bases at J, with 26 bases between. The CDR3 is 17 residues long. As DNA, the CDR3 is TGTGCCAGCAGCCCCAGGGGGGATGGGGGCTACCCTTTCGAGCAGTACTTC. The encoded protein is CASSPRGDGGYPFEQYF.

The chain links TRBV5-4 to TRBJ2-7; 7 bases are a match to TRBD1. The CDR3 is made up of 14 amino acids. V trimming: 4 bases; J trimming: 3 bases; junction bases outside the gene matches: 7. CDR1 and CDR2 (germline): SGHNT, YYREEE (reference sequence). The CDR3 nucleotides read TGTGCCAGCAGCAAACAGGGGAATCTCTACGAGCAGTACTTC. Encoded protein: CASSKQGNLYEQYF.

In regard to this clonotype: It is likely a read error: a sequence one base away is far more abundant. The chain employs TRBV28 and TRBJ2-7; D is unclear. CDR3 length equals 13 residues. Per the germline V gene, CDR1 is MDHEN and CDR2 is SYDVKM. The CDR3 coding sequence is TGTGCCAGCGGTTTTGGCGTATCCTACGAGCAGTACTTC. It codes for CASGFGVSYEQYF.

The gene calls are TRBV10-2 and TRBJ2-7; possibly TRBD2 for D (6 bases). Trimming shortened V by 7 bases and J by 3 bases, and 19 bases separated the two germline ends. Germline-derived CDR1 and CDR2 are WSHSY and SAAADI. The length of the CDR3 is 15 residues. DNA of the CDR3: TGCGCCAGCATCCCCTTGTCGGGAGTTCTCTACGAGCAGTACTTC. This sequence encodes CASIPLSGVLYEQYF.

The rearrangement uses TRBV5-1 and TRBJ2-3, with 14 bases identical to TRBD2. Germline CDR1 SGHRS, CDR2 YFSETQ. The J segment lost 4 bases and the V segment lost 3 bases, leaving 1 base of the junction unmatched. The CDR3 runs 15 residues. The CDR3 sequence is CASSSTSGGADTQYF. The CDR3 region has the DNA TGCGCCAGCAGCTCGACTAGCGGGGGGGCAGATACGCAGTATTTT.

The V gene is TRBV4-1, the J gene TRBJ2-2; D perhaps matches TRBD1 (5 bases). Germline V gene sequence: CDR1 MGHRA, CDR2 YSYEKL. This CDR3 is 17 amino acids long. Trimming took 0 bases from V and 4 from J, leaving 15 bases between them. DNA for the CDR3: TGCGCCAGCAGCCAAGACCCGGCAGGGTGGGGCACCGGGGAGCTGTTTTTT. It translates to CASSQDPAGWGTGELFF.

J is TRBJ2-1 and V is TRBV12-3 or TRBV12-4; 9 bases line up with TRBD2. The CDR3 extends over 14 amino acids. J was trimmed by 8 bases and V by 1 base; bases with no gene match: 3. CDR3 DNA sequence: TGTGCCAGCAGTTTAGTAGCGGGAGTCGATGAGCAGTTCTTC. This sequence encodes CASSLVAGVDEQFF.

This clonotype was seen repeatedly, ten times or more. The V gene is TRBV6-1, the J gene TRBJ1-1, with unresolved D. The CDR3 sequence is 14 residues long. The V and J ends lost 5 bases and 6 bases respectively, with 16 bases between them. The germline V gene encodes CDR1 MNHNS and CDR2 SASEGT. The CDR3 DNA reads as TGTGCCAGCAGTCCCGAAAGATATTGGGCTGAAGCTTTCTTT. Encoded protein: CASSPERYWAEAFF.

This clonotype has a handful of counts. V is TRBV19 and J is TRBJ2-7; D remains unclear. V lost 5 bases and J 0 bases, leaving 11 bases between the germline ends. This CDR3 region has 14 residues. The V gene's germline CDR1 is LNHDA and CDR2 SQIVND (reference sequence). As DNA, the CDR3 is TGTGCCAGTAGTCGACCGGCGGTCTCCTACGAGCAGTACTTC. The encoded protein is CASSRPAVSYEQYF. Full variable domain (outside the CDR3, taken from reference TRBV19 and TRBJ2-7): DGGITQSPKYLFRKEGQNVTLSCEQNLNHDAMYWYRQDPGQGLRLIYYSQIVNDFQKGDIAEGYSVSREKKESFPLTVTSAQKNPTAFYLCASSRPAVSYEQYFGPGTRLTVT.

CDR3 in amino acids: CASSLVIAAGEAFF. Written as DNA, the CDR3 is TGTGCCAGCAGCTTGGTGATCGCGGCAGGGGAAGCTTTCTTT. The chain uses TRBV5-6 and TRBJ1-1, with D maybe TRBD1 (5 bases). CDR1 and CDR2 (germline): SGHDT, YYEEEE. Trimming cost V 0 bases and J 8 bases, with 14 bases left between them. This CDR3 contains 14 residues. Based on the CDR3 plus reference TRBV5-6 and TRBJ1-1, the full variable domain is DAGVTQSPTHLIKTRGQQVTLRCSPKSGHDTVSWYQQALGQGPQFIFQYYEEEERQRGNFPDRFSGHQFPNYSSELNVNALLLGDSALYLCASSLVIAAGEAFFGQGTRLTVV.

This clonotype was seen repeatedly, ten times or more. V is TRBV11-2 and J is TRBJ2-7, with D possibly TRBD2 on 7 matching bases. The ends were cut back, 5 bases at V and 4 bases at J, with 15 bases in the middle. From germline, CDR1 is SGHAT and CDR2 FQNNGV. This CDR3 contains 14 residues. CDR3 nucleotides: TGTGCCAGCAGCCATGGGGCGGGGGCATACGAGCAGTACTTC. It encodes CASSHGAGAYEQYF. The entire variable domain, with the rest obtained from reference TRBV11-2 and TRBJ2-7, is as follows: EAGVAQSPRYKIIEKRQSVAFWCNPISGHATLYWYQQILGQGPKLLIQFQNNGVVDDSQLPKDRFSAERLKGVDSTLKIQPAKLEDSAVYLCASSHGAGAYEQYFGPGTRLTVT.

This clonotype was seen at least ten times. CDR3 coding DNA: TGTGCCAGCAGTTTCACGGGACAGGGGGCAAACACTGAAGCTTTCTTT. Translation gives CASSFTGQGANTEAFF. The chain links TRBV27 to TRBJ1-1; 12 bases match TRBD1. Germline assignment: CDR1 MNHEY and CDR2 SMNVEV (reference sequence). The length of the CDR3 is 16 residues. V trimming: 3 bases; J trimming: 2 bases; junction bases outside the gene matches: 4.

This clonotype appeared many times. The CDR3 sequence: CSAYAGSGYTF. The CDR3 region has the DNA TGCAGTGCTTACGCCGGGTCGGGCTACACCTTC. V is TRBV20-1 and J is TRBJ1-2; no clear D gene. The CDR3 sequence is 11 residues long. Germline values: CDR1 DFQATT, CDR2 SNEGSKA (reference sequence). Between the trimmed V and J ends, which lost 5 bases and 8 bases, there was a span of 12 bases.

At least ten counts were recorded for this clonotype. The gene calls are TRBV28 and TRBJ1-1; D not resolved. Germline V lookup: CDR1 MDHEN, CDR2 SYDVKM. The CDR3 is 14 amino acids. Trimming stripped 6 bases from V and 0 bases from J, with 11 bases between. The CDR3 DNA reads TGTGCCAGCAGCCCCCGTGGCTTGAACACTGAAGCTTTCTTT. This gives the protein CASSPRGLNTEAFF.

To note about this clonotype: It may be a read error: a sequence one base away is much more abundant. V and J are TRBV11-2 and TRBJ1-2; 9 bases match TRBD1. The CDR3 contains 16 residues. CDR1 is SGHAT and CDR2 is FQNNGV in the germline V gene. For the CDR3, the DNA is TGTGCCAGCAGCCCAGGGACAGGGCTACCAAACTATAGCTACACCTTC. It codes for CASSPGTGLPNYSYTF.

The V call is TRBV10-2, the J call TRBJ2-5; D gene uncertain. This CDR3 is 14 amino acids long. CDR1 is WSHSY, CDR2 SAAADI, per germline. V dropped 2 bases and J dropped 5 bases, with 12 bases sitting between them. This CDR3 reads CASSEVSRLETQYF. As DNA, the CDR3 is TGCGCCAGCAGTGAGGTATCTCGATTGGAGACCCAGTACTTC.

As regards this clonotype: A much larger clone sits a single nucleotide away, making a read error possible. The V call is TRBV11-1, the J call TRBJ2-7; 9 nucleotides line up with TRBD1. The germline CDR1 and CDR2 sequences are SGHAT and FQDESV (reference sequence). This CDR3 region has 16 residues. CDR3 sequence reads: CASIRVGDRELNEQHF. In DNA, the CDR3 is TGTGCCAGCATTAGGGTGGGGGACAGGGAATTGAACGAGCAGCACTTC.

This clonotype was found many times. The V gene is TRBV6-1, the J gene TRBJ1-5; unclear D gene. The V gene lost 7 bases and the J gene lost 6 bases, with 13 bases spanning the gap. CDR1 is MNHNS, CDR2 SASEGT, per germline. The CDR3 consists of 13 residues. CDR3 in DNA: TGTGCCAGCAAGAGAGAGGGCGGTCAGCCCCAGCATTTT. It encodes CASKREGGQPQHF.

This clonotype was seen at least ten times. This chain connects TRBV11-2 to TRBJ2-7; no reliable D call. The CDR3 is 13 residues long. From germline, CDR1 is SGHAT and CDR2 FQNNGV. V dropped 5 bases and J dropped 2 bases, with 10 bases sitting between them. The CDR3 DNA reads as TGTGCCAGCAGCCCTCTTTCGCCCTACGAGCAGTACTTC. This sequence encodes CASSPLSPYEQYF.

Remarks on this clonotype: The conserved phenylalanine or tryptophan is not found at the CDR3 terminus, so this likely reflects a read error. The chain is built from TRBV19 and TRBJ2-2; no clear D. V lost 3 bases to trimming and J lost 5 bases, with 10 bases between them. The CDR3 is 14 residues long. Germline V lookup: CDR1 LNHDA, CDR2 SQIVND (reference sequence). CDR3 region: CASSMQKATGELFS. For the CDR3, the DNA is TGTGCCAGTAGTATGCAGAAGGCAACCGGGGAGCTGTTTTCT.